This passage covers 5 T cell receptor beta chains from one sample sequenced in a study of cytomegalovirus exposure and HLA in healthy donors. It was with 60 Vbeta and 13 Jbeta primers that the PCR ran. Sequencing was performed with immunoSEQ multiplex PCR; in TCRdb, only in-frame clones are kept and a portion is missing. The repertoire holds hundreds of thousands of clones, with around three quarters as singletons. Sequenced sample: PBMCs. The origin of the receptors is a man aged 40-55 years in good health and CMV-seronegative.

The chain couples TRBV9 to TRBJ2-3; D perhaps matches TRBD2 (6 bases). Germline V gene lookup returns CDR1 SGDLS and CDR2 YYNGEE. The germline V and J ends were trimmed by 6 bases and 0 bases, with 20 bases remaining between them. The CDR3 is 17 residues long. CDR3 bases: TGTGCCAGCACTCAGGGCGCCGGAGGGGTCAGCACAGATACGCAGTATTTT. Translated, it gives CASTQGAGGVSTDTQYF.

The V call is TRBV6-6, the J call TRBJ1-5; the D is unclear. V lost 6 bases and J lost 1, with 13 bases in between. This CDR3 contains 15 residues. Germline values: CDR1 MNHNY, CDR2 SVGAGI (reference sequence). The CDR3 sequence is CASSPPLLSNQPQHF. DNA for the CDR3: TGTGCCAGCAGCCCCCCCCTGTTGAGCAATCAGCCCCAGCATTTT.

This rearrangement joins TRBV6-4 to TRBJ1-1, with D maybe TRBD1 (5 bases). In germline, CDR1 is MRHNA, CDR2 SNTAGT. CDR3 size: 13 residues. V gave up 5 bases and J gave up 1 base, with 8 bases separating them. The CDR3: CASSFDRNTEAFF. CDR3 bases: TGTGCCAGCAGTTTCGACAGGAACACTGAAGCTTTCTTT.

The rearrangement joins TRBV5-8 to TRBJ1-6; no definite D call. V lost 4 bases and J 7 bases, leaving 12 bases between the germline ends. CDR1 is SGHTS and CDR2 is YDEGEE in the germline V gene. CDR3 length: 14 amino acids. CDR3 amino acids: CASSRGQQNSPLHF. CDR3 coding DNA: TGTGCCAGCAGCCGGGGTCAGCAAAATTCACCCCTCCACTTT.

A few counts support this clone. The chain couples TRBV27 to TRBJ2-2; D uncertain. The V end was cut by 5 bases, the J end by 4 bases, with 17 bases between. Germline V CDR1 and CDR2: MNHEY, SMNVEV (reference sequence). This CDR3 has 16 amino acids. CDR3: CASSPLKPRGTGELFF. The CDR3 DNA reads TGTGCCAGCAGTCCCTTAAAGCCCCGAGGCACCGGGGAGCTGTTTTTT.